Reported below is one TCR beta chain. These data belong to a study of cytomegalovirus exposure and HLA in healthy donors. Profiling relied on immunoSEQ multiplex PCR, and the TCRdb table lists in-frame clones only, not all of them. This sample has around 160,000 clones, with about 90% found just once. The CDR3 is made up of 16 amino acids. V shed 5 bases and J 5 bases; nucleotides not matched to a gene: 15. CDR1 is MNHEY, CDR2 SMNVEV, per germline (reference sequence). The origin of this receptor is a woman aged 18-30 years in good health and CMV-seropositive. The sample taken for sequencing was PBMCs. The chain recombines TRBV27 with TRBJ2-7; 7 nucleotides agree with TRBD1. In DNA form, the CDR3 reads TGTGCCAGCAGTCCCATTGGCCTTGGGCAGGGGGACGAGCAGTACTTC. Translation gives CASSPIGLGQGDEQYF.